The 17 T cell receptor beta chains given below trace back to one sample, sequenced in a study of spatial heterogeneity in lung cancer. Time point reported: sample taken at primary tumor resection. Sequencing of whole RNA from tumor, nontumor lung or frozen PBMC involved no sorting. TCRdb processed the 5' RACE reads anew with MiXCR; each CDR3 protein has one entry. This sample has tens of thousands of distinct CDR3 sequences, with 13% found just once. The source material was PBMCs, sampled at surgery. The receptors were sampled from a male donor with early-stage non-small cell lung cancer.

V gene TRBV19 combines with J gene TRBJ2-3; 7 bases align to TRBD2. CDR3 size: 16 residues. V gave up 8 bases and J gave up 4 bases; unmatched junction bases: 15. CDR1 is LNHDA, CDR2 SQIVND, per germline (reference sequence). The CDR3 nucleotides are TGTGCCAGTTCCGCTATGGGCGGGAGAGTCGCAGATACGCAGTATTTT. Its protein is CASSAMGGRVADTQYF.

This chain uses TRBV12-3 or TRBV12-4 with TRBJ2-2; 9 nucleotides match TRBD2. V shed 6 bases, J shed 5 bases, and the junction held 4 bases outside the gene matches. The CDR3 covers 14 residues. Here the CDR3 DNA reads TGTGCCAGCAGAGGCGGACTAGCGACCGGGGAGCTGTTTTTT. Translation gives CASRGGLATGELFF.

J is TRBJ1-5 and V is TRBV20-1; a possible D gene is TRBD1 (6 bases). The germline gives CDR1 DFQATT, CDR2 SNEGSKA (reference sequence). Trimming pared 5 bases from V and 0 bases from J, leaving 14 bases between. CDR3 length equals 15 residues. The CDR3 sequence: CSARGGRNSNQPQHF. The DNA of the CDR3 is TGCAGTGCTCGAGGGGGACGAAATAGCAATCAGCCCCAGCATTTT.

This clonotype showed up many times. J is TRBJ2-5 and V is TRBV29-1; tentatively, D is TRBD1 (5 bases). The CDR3 length is 13 residues. CDR1 is SQVTM and CDR2 is ANQGSEA in the germline V gene. V gave up 3 bases and J gave up 6 bases, with 14 bases separating them. CDR3 DNA: TGCAGCGTTGACGGAGCAGGGATGAAGACCCAGTACTTC. It codes for CSVDGAGMKTQYF.

The chain employs TRBV29-1 and TRBJ2-7; 7 bases are shared with TRBD2. CDR1 is SQVTM, CDR2 ANQGSEA, per germline. The CDR3 is 12 residues long. Trimming at V came to 4 bases and at J to 2 bases, leaving 2 bases not matched to a gene. The chain's CDR3 is CSVVGGAYEQYF. The CDR3 coding sequence is TGCAGCGTTGTTGGGGGGGCCTACGAGCAGTACTTC.

This clonotype has only a few counts. This sequence joins TRBV21-1 and TRBJ2-7; TRBD1, the table's D call, lacks a check against the DNA. TRBV21-1 is designated a pseudogene. This CDR3 has 14 residues. CDR3 DNA: TGTGCCAGCAGGCCGGGACAGGGAGCTTACGAGCAGTACTTC. Its protein is CASRPGQGAYEQYF.

This clonotype was seen at least ten times. The J gene is TRBJ2-5, the V gene TRBV12-3 or TRBV12-4; TRBD2 agrees at 9 bases. The J segment lost 5 bases and the V segment lost 5 bases, leaving 6 bases of the junction unmatched. The CDR3 totals 14 residues. CDR3: CASSPGLAMETQYF. The CDR3 DNA reads TGTGCCAGCAGTCCGGGACTAGCAATGGAGACCCAGTACTTC.

This clonotype appeared many times. V is TRBV5-1 and J is TRBJ1-6, with TRBD1 identical over 7 bases. This CDR3 has 14 residues. Trimming at V came to 7 bases and at J to 7 bases, leaving 8 bases not matched to a gene. Germline V CDR1 and CDR2: SGHRS, YFSETQ. The CDR3 reads CASATGSANSPLHF. CDR3 bases: TGCGCCAGCGCGACAGGGTCGGCGAATTCACCCCTCCACTTT.

This clonotype was seen a handful of times. The genes are TRBV29-1 and TRBJ1-1; the D is unclear. In germline, CDR1 is SQVTM, CDR2 ANQGSEA. This CDR3 region has 11 residues. The ends were cut back, 5 bases at V and 5 bases at J, with 9 bases in the middle. CDR3 DNA: TGCAGCGTTCCCCAGCCGACTGAAGCTTTCTTT. It is translated as CSVPQPTEAFF.

This clonotype came up many times. This chain uses TRBV20-1 with TRBJ2-3; D is unresolved. From germline, CDR1 is DFQATT and CDR2 SNEGSKA (reference sequence). This CDR3 has 12 residues. Trimming removed 0 bases from V and 7 bases from J, with 8 bases in between. CDR3 DNA: TGCAGTGCTAGAGATCTCGGGCATACGCAGTATTTT. Its translation is CSARDLGHTQYF.

This clonotype has a handful of counts. The rearrangement uses TRBV27 and TRBJ2-7; D tentatively reads TRBD1 or TRBD2 (5 bases each). Germline CDR1 is MNHEY and CDR2 is SMNVEV (reference sequence). This CDR3 is 15 amino acids long. V lost 4 bases, J lost 3 bases, and 16 bases lay in between. In DNA, the CDR3 is TGTGCCAGCAGTTGGGTTAGGGGACCCTACTACGAGCAGTACTTC. Translation gives CASSWVRGPYYEQYF.

This clonotype was seen many times. The chain is built from TRBV29-1 and TRBJ2-6, with D tentatively TRBD1 or TRBD2 (5 bases each). CDR3 size: 14 residues. Germline assignment: CDR1 SQVTM and CDR2 ANQGSEA. V was cut by 6 bases and J by 2 bases, with 11 bases left in between. CDR3 sequence reads: CSVTQGPGANVLTF. The CDR3 nucleotides read TGCAGCGTCACTCAGGGACCTGGGGCCAACGTCCTGACTTTC.

This clonotype was observed a handful of times. The gene calls are TRBV7-2 and TRBJ1-1; no clear D. CDR1 is SGHTA and CDR2 is FQGNSA in the germline V gene. With 2 bases removed from V and 1 base from J, the gap between germline ends came to 5 bases. This CDR3 contains 13 residues. The CDR3 DNA reads as TGTGCCAGCAGCTTACGGCAGAACACTGAAGCTTTCTTT. It yields the protein CASSLRQNTEAFF.

There are many counts of this clonotype. The rearrangement links TRBV19 to TRBJ2-5, with D tentatively TRBD2 (5 bases). V was cut by 10 bases and J by 0 bases, with 12 bases left in between. In germline, CDR1 is LNHDA, CDR2 SQIVND (reference sequence). The CDR3 sequence is 13 residues long. The CDR3 DNA follows: TGTGCCACCCGGACTGGAAACCAAGAGACCCAGTACTTC. Its translation is CATRTGNQETQYF. The whole variable domain, remainder taken from reference TRBV19 and TRBJ2-5, is DGGITQSPKYLFRKEGQNVTLSCEQNLNHDAMYWYRQDPGQGLRLIYYSQIVNDFQKGDIAEGYSVSREKKESFPLTVTSAQKNPTAFYLCATRTGNQETQYFGPGTRLLVL.

The genes are TRBV5-1 and TRBJ1-2; D not resolved. Trimming pared 5 bases from V and 3 bases from J, leaving 17 bases between. CDR3 length: 15 residues. The germline CDR1 and CDR2 sequences are SGHRS and YFSETQ. CDR3 protein: CASRSPIHGDYGYTF. Written as DNA, the CDR3 is TGCGCCAGCAGATCCCCTATTCATGGGGACTATGGCTACACCTTC.

The V gene is TRBV12-3 or TRBV12-4, the J gene TRBJ2-5, with D perhaps matching TRBD1 or TRBD2 (5 bases each). The CDR3 runs 14 residues. Between the trimmed V and J ends, which lost 0 bases and 5 bases, there was a span of 10 bases. CDR3 sequence reads: CASSLAGPWETQYF. The CDR3 bases are TGTGCCAGCAGTTTAGCGGGACCGTGGGAGACCCAGTACTTC.

This chain joins TRBV20-1 and TRBJ2-2; D is possibly TRBD2 (6 bases). V lost 6 bases, J lost 0 bases, and 14 bases lay in between. Germline V gene lookup returns CDR1 DFQATT and CDR2 SNEGSKA (reference sequence). This CDR3 spans 15 amino acids. The CDR3 sequence is CSAESGTANTGELFF. The CDR3 DNA reads TGCAGTGCCGAATCCGGGACTGCGAACACCGGGGAGCTGTTTTTT.